This T cell receptor (beta chain) was retrieved from a study of blood T cell repertoires in COVID-19. J lost 4 bases, V lost 4 bases, and 9 bases had no gene match. In germline, CDR1 is LNHDA, CDR2 SQIVND (reference sequence). This CDR3 is 15 amino acids long. Assay: immunoSEQ multiplex PCR; the TCRdb copy retains only in-frame clones and omits some. The sample has more than 350,000 clones; around 87% are singletons. In Seattle, patients joined the study during active infection and were tracked longitudinally. The chain uses TRBV19 and TRBJ1-1; 7 bases are shared with TRBD1. The receptor comes from a young woman with COVID-19, enrolled during active disease. Sequencing was performed on peripheral blood. CDR3 in DNA: TGTGCCAGTAGTACCCTAGACAGGGAGGCCACTGAAGCTTTCTTT. Protein product: CASSTLDREATEAFF.